What follows are 16 T cell receptor beta chains derived from one specimen sequenced in a study of T and B cells in COVID-19 patients. Multiplex PCR with BIOMED2 TRB-A/B primer pools amplified TRB rearrangements. TCRdb fed the multiplex PCR reads into MiXCR, producing one record per CDR3 protein. The sample contains approximately 14,000 distinct CDR3 sequences, about 28% of which appear only once. Blood genomic DNA input for TRB amplification was about 240-550 ng. Sequencing used blood. The receptors derive from a human donor who had recovered from COVID-19.

Of note for this clonotype: The junction and the germline gene differ at one end; a read error may be behind it. This chain uses TRBV24-1 with TRBJ2-7, with 9 bases lining up with TRBD1. Germline lookup yields CDR1 KGHDR and CDR2 SFDVKD. The CDR3 runs to 18 residues. The CDR3 region is CATSVPPSPGTGWYELYF. DNA for the CDR3: TGTGCCACCAGTGTCCCCCCGAGCCCTGGGACAGGGTGGTACGAGCTGTACTTC.

The chain is built from TRBV25-1 and TRBJ2-2, with 9 nucleotides matching TRBD1. Trimming cost V 6 bases and J 0 bases; bases outside gene matches: 2. From germline, CDR1 is MGHDK and CDR2 SYGVNS. This CDR3 spans 15 amino acids. CDR3 bases: TGTGCCAGCAGGGGACAGGGAACGAACACCGGGGAGCTGTTTTTT. This translates into CASRGQGTNTGELFF.

In this sample, this clonotype is medium-sized (0.01 to 0.1%). The chain carries TRBV19 and TRBJ2-2, with no clear D. Trimming shortened V by 3 bases and J by 0 bases, and 8 bases separated the two germline ends. The germline gives CDR1 LNHDA, CDR2 SQIVND (reference sequence). The CDR3 totals 15 residues. The CDR3 here is CASSILDSNTGELFF. The CDR3 region has the DNA TGTGCCAGTAGTATCTTGGATTCGAACACCGGGGAGCTGTTTTTT. Using reference TRBV19 and TRBJ2-2 for the parts outside the CDR3, the full variable domain is DGGITQSPKYLFRKEGQNVTLSCEQNLNHDAMYWYRQDPGQGLRLIYYSQIVNDFQKGDIAEGYSVSREKKESFPLTVTSAQKNPTAFYLCASSILDSNTGELFFGEGSRLTVL.

This clonotype ranks as medium-sized (0.01 to 0.1%). V gene TRBV29-1 combines with J gene TRBJ2-1, with TRBD1 as a possible D gene (5 bases). The germline V and J ends were trimmed by 7 bases and 3 bases, with 16 bases remaining between them. Germline CDR1 reads SQVTM; CDR2 reads ANQGSEA. The CDR3 is 14 amino acids. The CDR3: CSAKSAGIYNEQFF. CDR3 DNA sequence: TGCAGCGCCAAGAGCGCAGGGATCTACAATGAGCAGTTCTTC.

This clonotype is judged medium-sized. The chain joins TRBV11-1 to TRBJ2-7; 8 nucleotides match TRBD1. Germline assignment: CDR1 SGHAT and CDR2 FQDESV (reference sequence). The length of the CDR3 is 13 residues. V lost 4 bases to trimming and J lost 7 bases; unmatched junction nucleotides: 6. CDR3 coding DNA: TGTGCCAGCAGCTACGACAGGGGCCGGGAGCAGTACTTC. This encodes CASSYDRGREQYF.

The chain joins TRBV20-1 to TRBJ2-7, with 8 bases matching TRBD1. The V and J ends lost 3 bases and 3 bases, in that order; junction bases with no gene match: 7. From germline, CDR1 is DFQATT and CDR2 SNEGSKA (reference sequence). The CDR3 is made up of 14 amino acids. CDR3 coding DNA: TGCAGTGCTAGGCCGACAGGGGAATACTACGAGCAGTACTTC. It yields the protein CSARPTGEYYEQYF.

The chain combines TRBV24-1 with TRBJ2-5; D is possibly TRBD1 (6 bases). V was trimmed by 3 bases and J by 0 bases, leaving 28 bases between them. The CDR3 is made up of 21 amino acids. Looked up from germline, CDR1 is KGHDR and CDR2 is SFDVKD. As DNA, the CDR3 is TGTGCCACCAGTGATCGCCTTTACGGACAGTCGGAATATCGGTACCAAGAGACCCAGTACTTC. Its translation is CATSDRLYGQSEYRYQETQYF.

This clonotype has more than one count but fewer than ten. The gene calls are TRBV20-1 and TRBJ1-5, with 7 bases lining up with TRBD1. This CDR3 spans 17 amino acids. CDR1 is DFQATT and CDR2 is SNEGSKA in the germline V gene (reference sequence). V lost 6 bases, J lost 4 bases, and 18 bases stayed unmatched. The CDR3 DNA is TGCAGTGCCCGTGGACAGGACGACCCAGCTCCAAATCAGCCCCAGCATTTT. Its protein is CSARGQDDPAPNQPQHF.

The V call is TRBV7-6, the J call TRBJ2-5; 9 nucleotides align to TRBD1. Germline assignment: CDR1 SGHVS and CDR2 FNYEAQ. The CDR3 extends over 15 amino acids. V lost 3 bases to trimming and J lost 5 bases; unmatched junction nucleotides: 7. DNA of the CDR3: TGTGCCAGCAGCTTCCACAGGGGGCGCGGGGAGACCCAGTACTTC. As protein: CASSFHRGRGETQYF.

The rearrangement uses TRBV5-1 and TRBJ2-3, with D perhaps assigned TRBD1 or TRBD2 (5 bases each). V was shortened by 5 bases and J by 6 bases, with 34 bases between the two germline ends. Germline CDR1 is SGHRS and CDR2 is YFSETQ. The length of the CDR3 is 20 residues. CDR3 residues: CASSPLPGPAAGIPQDTQYF. The CDR3 bases are TGCGCCAGCAGTCCCCTCCCAGGGCCAGCGGCGGGCATCCCCCAGGATACGCAGTATTTT. The variable domain in full, completed from reference TRBV5-1 and TRBJ2-3, reads KAGVTQTPRYLIKTRGQQVTLSCSPISGHRSVSWYQQTPGQGLQFLFEYFSETQRNKGNFPGRFSGRQFSNSRSEMNVSTLELGDSALYLCASSPLPGPAAGIPQDTQYFGPGTRLTVL.

The chain combines TRBV14 with TRBJ1-2; no firm D call. Germline V lookup: CDR1 SGHDN, CDR2 FVKESK. This CDR3 has 9 amino acids. V lost 7 bases and J 11 bases, leaving 8 bases between the germline ends. The CDR3 DNA follows: TGTGCCAGCATGCAAGATTACACCTTC. Translated, it gives CASMQDYTF.

To note about this clonotype: Without the conserved terminal phenylalanine or tryptophan, this CDR3 likely stems from a read error. It is unclear where the CDR3 begins or ends on the DNA, so no DNA is shown, and the CDR3 is as TCRdb lists it. V is TRBV6-6 and J is TRBJ2-6. The CDR3 numbers 9 amino acids, ends counted. Per the germline V gene, CDR1 is MNHNY and CDR2 is SVGAGI (reference sequence). The CDR3 sequence: CASSKYAKI.

This clonotype is medium-sized by share. This chain connects TRBV5-6 to TRBJ2-3; TRBD2 matches 9 bases. CDR3 size: 18 residues. J was trimmed by 0 bases and V by 2 bases; bases with no gene match: 10. CDR1 is SGHDT, CDR2 YYEEEE, per germline. This CDR3 is CASSFWSGGSSSTDTQYF. DNA of the CDR3: TGTGCCAGCAGCTTCTGGAGCGGGGGGTCGTCTAGCACAGATACGCAGTATTTT. Together with reference TRBV5-6 and TRBJ2-3, the CDR3 gives the full variable domain: DAGVTQSPTHLIKTRGQQVTLRCSPKSGHDTVSWYQQALGQGPQFIFQYYEEEERQRGNFPDRFSGHQFPNYSSELNVNALLLGDSALYLCASSFWSGGSSSTDTQYFGPGTRLTVL.

V gene TRBV5-4 combines with J gene TRBJ2-5, with 8 positions matching TRBD2. V trimming: 4 bases; J trimming: 0 bases; junction bases outside the gene matches: 14. This CDR3 is built from 18 residues. Germline loops: CDR1 SGHNT, CDR2 YYREEE (reference sequence). The DNA for the CDR3 is TGTGCCAGCAGCCCTCGGGGCGGGGGGCCTCTCTACCAAGAGACCCAGTACTTC. This sequence encodes CASSPRGGGPLYQETQYF.

This clonotype is labeled medium-sized. Mismatch with germline at one junction end may stem from a read error. This chain uses TRBV29-1 with TRBJ1-2; TRBD1 aligns across 7 bases. Germline CDR1 and CDR2: SQVTM and ANQGSEA. The CDR3 covers 11 residues. The DNA for the CDR3 is TGCAGCGCTGACATGGAGGACAGGAGGGGCTTC. It translates to CSADMEDRRGF.

This clonotype was counted many times. The V call is TRBV5-4, the J call TRBJ2-1; no clear D gene. Germline loops: CDR1 SGHNT, CDR2 YYREEE (reference sequence). Trimming took off 4 bases at V and 5 bases at J, with 10 bases between the two ends. The CDR3 has 13 residues. CDR3 sequence (DNA): TGTGCCAGCAGCCAATACGACCACAATGAGCAGTTCTTC. This gives the protein CASSQYDHNEQFF.